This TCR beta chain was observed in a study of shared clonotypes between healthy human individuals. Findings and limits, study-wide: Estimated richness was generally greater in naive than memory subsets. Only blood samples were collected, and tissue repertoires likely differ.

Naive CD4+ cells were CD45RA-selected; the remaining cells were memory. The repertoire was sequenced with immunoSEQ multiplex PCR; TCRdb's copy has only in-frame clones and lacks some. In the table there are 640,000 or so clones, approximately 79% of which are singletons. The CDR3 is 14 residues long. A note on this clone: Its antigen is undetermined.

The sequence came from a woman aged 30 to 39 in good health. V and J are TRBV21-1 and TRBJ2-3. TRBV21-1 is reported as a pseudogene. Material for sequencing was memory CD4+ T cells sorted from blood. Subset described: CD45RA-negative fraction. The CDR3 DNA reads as TGTGCCAGCAGCAAGGGGTTGAGCACAGATACGCAGTATTTT. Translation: CASSKGLSTDTQYF.